Following are 21 T cell receptor beta chains from one sample sequenced in a study of blood T cell repertoires in COVID-19. Assay used: immunoSEQ multiplex PCR; TCRdb lists only in-frame clones, some missing. Of some 340,000 clones in the sample, approximately 90% were seen once. Material for sequencing was PBMCs or T cells enriched from blood (not recorded which). All receptors come from a woman younger than 45 who had been exposed to COVID-19.

This rearrangement joins TRBV7-9 to TRBJ1-4; TRBD1 matches 7 bases. The CDR3 sequence is 14 residues long. V shed 2 bases, J shed 8 bases, and the junction held 5 bases outside the gene matches. The germline gives CDR1 SEHNR, CDR2 FQNEAQ (reference sequence). The chain's CDR3 is CASSLPQGEEKLFF. The CDR3 DNA is TGTGCCAGCAGCTTACCTCAGGGGGAGGAAAAACTGTTTTTT.

V is TRBV3-1 (or the pseudogene TRBV3-2) and J is TRBJ2-3; D possibly corresponds to TRBD1 (5 bases). CDR1 and CDR2 from the germline V gene are LGHDT and YNNKEL (reference sequence). V was shortened by 4 bases and J by 2 bases, with 7 bases between the two germline ends. This CDR3 comprises 13 residues. The CDR3 reads CASSRQFTDTQYF. The DNA for the CDR3 is TGTGCCAGCAGCCGACAGTTCACAGATACGCAGTATTTT.

The rearrangement uses TRBV6-5 and TRBJ1-3, with 7 bases that match TRBD1. The J segment lost 3 bases and the V segment lost 0 bases, leaving 2 bases of the junction unmatched. Germline loops: CDR1 MNHEY, CDR2 SVGAGI. There are 15 residues in the CDR3. The CDR3 reads CASSYSGTDGNTIYF. CDR3 nucleotides: TGTGCCAGCAGTTACTCCGGGACAGATGGAAACACCATATATTTT.

J is TRBJ2-7 and V is TRBV2; possible D gene TRBD1, 5 bases. The ends were cut back, 6 bases at V and 5 bases at J, with 14 bases in the middle. Germline V gene lookup returns CDR1 SNHLY and CDR2 FYNNEI. The CDR3 has 13 amino acids. The CDR3 bases are TGTGCCAGCAGAACCCGCCAGGGTGACGAGCAGTACTTC. It specifies CASRTRQGDEQYF.

The chain carries TRBV12-3 or TRBV12-4 and TRBJ1-1; perhaps TRBD1 as D (6 bases). This CDR3 region has 12 residues. Trimming removed 6 bases from V and 4 bases from J, with 9 bases in between. CDR3 coding DNA: TGTGCCAGCAGCCGAGGGGGCACTGAAGCTTTCTTT. This encodes CASSRGGTEAFF.

This chain uses TRBV4-2 with TRBJ1-1, with a weak D call TRBD1 (6 bases). Trimming shortened V by 0 bases and J by 8 bases, and 16 bases separated the two germline ends. Germline V gives CDR1 LGHNA, CDR2 YNFKEQ. CDR3 size: 15 residues. The CDR3 DNA follows: TGTGCCAGCAGCCAAGATTTCGGGGGGGCGGAGGAAGCTTTCTTT. This sequence encodes CASSQDFGGAEEAFF.

The chain couples TRBV7-9 to TRBJ1-1; 7 nucleotides match TRBD1. The CDR3 is made up of 13 amino acids. Looked up from germline, CDR1 is SEHNR and CDR2 is FQNEAQ (reference sequence). V lost 5 bases to trimming and J lost 8 bases; unmatched junction nucleotides: 8. CDR3 nucleotide sequence: TGTGCCAGCAGCCCAGGACAGGCCGGGGAAGCTTTCTTT. Its protein is CASSPGQAGEAFF.

The chain couples TRBV5-1 to TRBJ2-5; the D gene is possibly TRBD1 (6 bases). V was cut by 2 bases and J by 5 bases, with 19 bases left in between. CDR1 and CDR2 from the germline V gene are SGHRS and YFSETQ. The CDR3 has 16 amino acids. The CDR3 DNA reads as TGCGCCAGCAGCTTACAACTGGGCAGGGGTTTTGAGACCCAGTACTTC. Its protein is CASSLQLGRGFETQYF.

The rearrangement uses TRBV2 and TRBJ2-3; weak D call: TRBD2 (6 bases). CDR3 length: 15 amino acids. CDR1 SNHLY and CDR2 FYNNEI come from the germline V gene. Trimming left V 4 bases short and J 2 bases short, with 13 bases between. The DNA for the CDR3 is TGTGCCAGCAGTGTGGGGGGACTTAACACAGATACGCAGTATTTT. It is translated as CASSVGGLNTDTQYF.

V gene TRBV5-6 combines with J gene TRBJ2-7; 11 bases align to TRBD2. CDR1 SGHDT and CDR2 YYEEEE come from the germline V gene. Trimming took 3 bases from V and 6 from J; bases not matched to a gene: 8. CDR3 length: 15 residues. CDR3 sequence: CASSSLTSGGGEQYF. In DNA, the CDR3 is TGTGCCAGCAGCTCCTTAACTAGCGGGGGTGGCGAGCAGTACTTC.

A few counts support this clone. For the CDR3, the DNA is TGTGCCAGCAGAACAATGGGGGCTACCTACGAGCAGTACTTC. Encoded protein: CASRTMGATYEQYF. This rearrangement joins TRBV2 to TRBJ2-7; TRBD1 might be the D (6 bases). Trimming removed 6 bases from V and 2 bases from J, with 14 bases in between. Germline-derived CDR1 and CDR2 are SNHLY and FYNNEI. The length of the CDR3 is 14 residues.

This rearrangement joins TRBV7-6 to TRBJ2-1; maybe TRBD1 (6 bases). Germline CDR1 SGHVS, CDR2 FNYEAQ. CDR3 length: 13 residues. Trimming took off 5 bases at V and 10 bases at J, with 15 bases between the two ends. The CDR3 DNA follows: TGTGCCAGCAGCCGGACAGCCGTTTTCGAGCAGTTCTTC. Amino acid sequence: CASSRTAVFEQFF.

The chain links TRBV7-2 to TRBJ2-7; 10 bases are a match to TRBD2. CDR3 size: 15 residues. CDR1 and CDR2 (germline): SGHTA, FQGNSA. V trimming: 5 bases; J trimming: 3 bases; junction bases outside the gene matches: 7. In DNA, the CDR3 is TGTGCCAGCAGCGAGGGGTCTAGCGGGGGCTACGAGCAGTACTTC. Amino acids: CASSEGSSGGYEQYF.

The chain uses TRBV6-5 and TRBJ2-1; TRBD2 aligns across 7 bases. This CDR3 is 15 amino acids long. Per germline, CDR1 MNHEY and CDR2 SVGAGI. Trimming at V came to 5 bases and at J to 7 bases, leaving 11 bases not matched to a gene. This CDR3 reads CASSPLGGISNEQFF. The CDR3 bases are TGTGCCAGCAGTCCCCTGGGAGGGATTTCGAATGAGCAGTTCTTC.

The chain links TRBV6-6 to TRBJ2-7; TRBD1 aligns across 7 bases. Germline V CDR1 and CDR2: MNHNY, SVGAGI (reference sequence). V shed 7 bases, J shed 2 bases, and the junction held 11 bases outside the gene matches. The CDR3 runs to 15 residues. The CDR3: CASKLERDRAYEQYF. The CDR3 coding sequence is TGTGCCAGCAAATTGGAAAGGGACAGAGCCTACGAGCAGTACTTC.

This chain links TRBV5-1 with TRBJ1-1; D is undetermined. CDR3 length: 14 residues. Looked up from germline, CDR1 is SGHRS and CDR2 is YFSETQ. Trimming cost V 5 bases and J 4 bases, with 15 bases left between them. The CDR3 coding sequence is TGCGCCAGCAGTGGTGGTCTGAGAGGCACTGAAGCTTTCTTT. This encodes CASSGGLRGTEAFF.

Concerning this clone: This same CDR3 is encoded by further DNA sequences in the sample. This sequence joins TRBV4-2 and TRBJ2-1, with TRBD2 matching 9 bases. Per the germline V gene, CDR1 is LGHNA and CDR2 is YNFKEQ. The length of the CDR3 is 16 residues. The J segment lost 7 bases and the V segment lost 0 bases, leaving 7 bases of the junction unmatched. CDR3 in amino acids: CASSQELAGGRNEQFF. CDR3 nucleotides: TGTGCCAGCAGCCAAGAGCTGGCGGGGGGGCGGAATGAGCAGTTCTTC.

The CDR3 coding sequence is TGTGCCAGCAGCGTAGAAGCAGGGCTGTGGACAGATAATTCACCCCTCCACTTT. It is translated as CASSVEAGLWTDNSPLHF. The chain recombines TRBV9 with TRBJ1-6; D possibly corresponds to TRBD1 (6 bases). This CDR3 contains 18 residues. Germline CDR1 SGDLS, CDR2 YYNGEE. V lost 0 bases, J lost 5 bases, and 18 bases lay in between. Together with reference TRBV9 and TRBJ1-6, the CDR3 gives the full variable domain: DSGVTQTPKHLITATGQRVTLRCSPRSGDLSVYWYQQSLDQGLQFLIQYYNGEERAKGNILERFSAQQFPDLHSELNLSSLELGDSALYFCASSVEAGLWTDNSPLHFGNGTRLTVT.

This clone was seen more than once but under ten times. The sample has other DNA sequences that encode this CDR3 too. This rearrangement joins TRBV9 to TRBJ1-1; 8 nucleotides agree with TRBD1. The CDR3 contains 14 residues. Germline CDR1 SGDLS, CDR2 YYNGEE. J was trimmed by 1 base and V by 3 bases; bases with no gene match: 2. CDR3 residues: CASSAGQGNTEAFF. CDR3 sequence (DNA): TGTGCCAGCAGCGCCGGACAGGGGAACACTGAAGCTTTCTTT.

The chain couples TRBV10-3 to TRBJ2-3; possible D gene TRBD2, 5 bases. The CDR3 extends over 14 amino acids. Between the trimmed V and J ends, which lost 2 bases and 0 bases, there was a span of 6 bases. The germline CDR1 and CDR2 sequences are ENHRY and SYGVKD. The CDR3, as DNA: TGTGCCATCAGTGAGGGACTCAGCACAGATACGCAGTATTTT. This encodes CAISEGLSTDTQYF.

The V gene is TRBV7-3, the J gene TRBJ2-5, with 7 bases that match TRBD2. Trimming at V came to 3 bases and at J to 2 bases, leaving 6 bases not matched to a gene. CDR3 length: 15 amino acids. CDR1 is SGHTA, CDR2 FQGTGA, per germline. The CDR3 region has the DNA TGTGCCAGCAGCTTCCAGGGAGGGGAACAAGAGACCCAGTACTTC. It encodes CASSFQGGEQETQYF.